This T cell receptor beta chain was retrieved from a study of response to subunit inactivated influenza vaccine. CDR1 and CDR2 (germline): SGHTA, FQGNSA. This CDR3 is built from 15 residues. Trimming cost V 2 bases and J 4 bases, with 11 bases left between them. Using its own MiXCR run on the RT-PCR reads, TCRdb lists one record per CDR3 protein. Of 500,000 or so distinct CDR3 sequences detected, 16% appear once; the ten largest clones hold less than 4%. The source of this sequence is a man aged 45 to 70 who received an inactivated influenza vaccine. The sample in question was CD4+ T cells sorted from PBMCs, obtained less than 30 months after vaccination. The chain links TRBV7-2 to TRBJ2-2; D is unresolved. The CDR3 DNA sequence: TGTGCCAGCAGCTTATCGGCGAGAACCACCGGGGAGCTGTTTTTT. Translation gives CASSLSARTTGELFF.